A selection of T cell receptor beta chains follows, all from one sample in a study. Sequencing was performed with immunoSEQ multiplex PCR; in TCRdb, only in-frame clones are kept and a portion is missing. Of some 70,000 clones in the sample, roughly 93% were seen once. Source material: PBMCs. These receptors were obtained from a man between 40 and 49 years old with rheumatoid arthritis. CDR3s include the opening cysteine and the closing phenylalanine or tryptophan. D genes are given only for firm matches. Where a row states a size, it is once, few, many or the class of an expanded clone; other rows omit it.

clone_size j_call v_call d_call cdr3_aa cdr3_nt
NA TRBJ2-1 TRBV11-3 TRBD2 CASSFRRGGDEQFF TGTGCCAGCAGCTTCCGGCGGGGGGGAGATGAGCAGTTCTTC
NA TRBJ1-6 TRBV4-1 TRBD1 CASSQTGGGPLNSPLHF TGCGCCAGCAGCCAAACGGGAGGGGGCCCCCTTAATTCACCCCTCCACTTT
NA TRBJ1-1 TRBV27 TRBD1 CASSLRVGGGQTEAFF TGTGCCAGCAGTTTAAGGGTAGGAGGGGGCCAAACTGAAGCTTTCTTT
NA TRBJ2-1 TRBV4-3 NA CASSQDPAGQFIDEQFF TGCGCCAGCAGCCAAGATCCGGCCGGACAATTCATCGATGAGCAGTTCTTC
few TRBJ1-5 TRBV7-8 TRBD1 CASSLTFRQGAKIGNQPQHF TGTGCCAGCAGCTTAACCTTCAGACAGGGGGCGAAAATAGGCAATCAGCCCCAGCATTTT
NA TRBJ2-1 TRBV30 NA CAWSVVSGYNEQFF TGTGCCTGGAGTGTTGTTTCGGGTTACAATGAGCAGTTCTTC
NA TRBJ1-2 TRBV11-2 TRBD1 CASSFLTGGYGYTF TGTGCCAGCAGCTTCTTGACAGGGGGCTATGGCTACACCTTC
once TRBJ2-7 TRBV7-9 TRBD2 CASSPTSGRASYEQYF TGTGCCAGCAGCCCTACTAGCGGGAGGGCCTCCTACGAGCAGTACTTC
NA TRBJ2-2 TRBV24-1 NA CASGQRNGELFF TGTGCCTCCGGACAGCGCAACGGGGAGCTGTTTTTT
NA TRBJ1-1 TRBV27 NA CASSPRGAPGTEAFF TGTGCCAGCAGCCCGAGGGGGGCGCCTGGCACTGAAGCTTTCTTT
NA TRBJ2-1 TRBV6-1 NA CASSERLTGPTGNSYNEQFF TGTGCCAGCAGTGAAAGGCTGACGGGGCCGACAGGCAATTCCTACAATGAGCAGTTCTTC
NA TRBJ2-1 TRBV6-2/TRBV6-3 TRBD2 CASSRTSGVPTGDNEQFF TGTGCCAGCAGCCGAACTAGCGGGGTTCCAACCGGGGACAATGAGCAGTTCTTC
NA TRBJ2-2 TRBV5-5 TRBD1 CASSQTGDNTGELFF TGTGCCAGCAGCCAAACAGGGGACAACACCGGGGAGCTGTTTTTT
NA TRBJ2-1 TRBV6-5 NA CASRAGNLYNEQFF TGTGCCAGCCGGGCGGGGAATCTCTACAATGAGCAGTTCTTC
NA TRBJ1-5 TRBV6-2/TRBV6-3 TRBD1 CASSYLPGQGVGNQPQHF TGTGCCAGCAGTTATCTACCGGGACAGGGGGTTGGAAATCAGCCCCAGCATTTT
NA TRBJ1-2 TRBV9 NA CASTTDPDGNYGYTF TGTGCCAGCACGACCGACCCCGACGGAAACTATGGCTACACCTTC
NA TRBJ1-1 TRBV5-5 TRBD1 CASSLTGGHTEAFF TGTGCCAGCAGCCTGACAGGGGGTCACACTGAAGCTTTCTTT
NA TRBJ1-2 TRBV10-3 TRBD1 CAISPTGDYGYTF TGTGCCATCAGTCCGACAGGGGATTATGGCTACACCTTC
NA TRBJ2-1 TRBV9 NA CASSASSLVDEQFF TGTGCCAGCAGCGCCAGCTCACTAGTAGATGAGCAGTTCTTC
once TRBJ2-1 TRBV27 NA CASSFPEVGDEQFF TGTGCCAGCAGTTTCCCGGAAGTGGGCGATGAGCAGTTCTTC
NA TRBJ1-1 TRBV6-5 NA CASSYYQNTGMGAFF TGTGCCAGCAGTTACTACCAAAACACAGGTATGGGAGCTTTCTTT
few TRBJ1-1 TRBV9 NA CASSVGNTRRTEAFF TGTGCCAGCAGCGTAGGTAATACCAGGAGGACTGAAGCTTTCTTT
NA TRBJ2-7 TRBV6-5 NA CASSYSVRYGSYEQYF TGTGCCAGCAGTTACTCCGTGAGGTACGGGTCCTACGAGCAGTACTTC
NA TRBJ2-7 TRBV5-3 NA CARTGGYFYEQYF TGTGCCAGAACTGGCGGCTACTTTTACGAGCAGTACTTC
NA TRBJ1-1 TRBV18 NA CASSLHSDVKLNTEAFF TGTGCCAGCTCACTCCACTCAGATGTAAAGCTGAACACTGAAGCTTTCTTT
few TRBJ1-5 TRBV7-2 NA CASSSRGNQPQHF TGTGCCAGCAGCTCTAGGGGCAATCAGCCCCAGCATTTT
NA TRBJ2-1 TRBV11-3 NA CASSLRDREQFF TGTGCCAGCAGCTTAAGGGATAGGGAGCAGTTCTTC
NA TRBJ2-7 TRBV30 NA CAWEGGPYEQYF TGTGCCTGGGAAGGGGGACCCTACGAGCAGTACTTC